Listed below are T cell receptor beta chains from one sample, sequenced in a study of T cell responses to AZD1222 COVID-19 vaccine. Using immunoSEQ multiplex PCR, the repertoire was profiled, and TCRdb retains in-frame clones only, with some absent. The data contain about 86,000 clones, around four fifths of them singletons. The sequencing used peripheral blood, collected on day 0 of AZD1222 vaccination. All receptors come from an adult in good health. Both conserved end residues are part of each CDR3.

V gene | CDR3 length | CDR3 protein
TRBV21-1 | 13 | CASSSTRVNEQFF
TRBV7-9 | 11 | CASSSVGELFF
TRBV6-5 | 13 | CASRGHENEKLFF
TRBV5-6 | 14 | CASSLGTSTYEQYF
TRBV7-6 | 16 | CASSQPGKGSGNTIYF
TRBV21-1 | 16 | CASSKGGGPVVPEQYF
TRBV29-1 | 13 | CSVTAQLGNEQFF
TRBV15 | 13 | CATSRGANQPQHF
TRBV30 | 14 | CAWRSGPGTGELFF
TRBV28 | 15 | CASSPPVLMNTEAFF
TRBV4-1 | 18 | CASSQGILMGWDSYGYTF
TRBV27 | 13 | CASSLTPFAEAFF
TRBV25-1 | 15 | CASSDYGQRHNEQFF
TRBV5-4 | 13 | CASKQGSYSPLHF
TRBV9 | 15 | CASSVGRLAGVEQFF
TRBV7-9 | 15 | CASSGDRGKVYGYTF
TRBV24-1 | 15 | CATSDFGGAGETQYF
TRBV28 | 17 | CASSPPHPSTGGSPLHF
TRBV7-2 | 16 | CASSLASSGSTDTQYF
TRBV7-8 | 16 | CASSLSPSGNTGELFF
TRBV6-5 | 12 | CASRGGGQPQHF
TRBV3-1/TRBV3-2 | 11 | CASSQGYGYTF
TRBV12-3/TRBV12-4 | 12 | CASSFGRERVLF
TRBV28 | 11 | CASSYNYGYTF
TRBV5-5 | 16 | CASSLGVQGPETEAFF
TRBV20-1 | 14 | CSASPTAGLRTQYF
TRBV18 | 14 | CASSPARGADTQYF
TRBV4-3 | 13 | CASSQHRDEKLFF
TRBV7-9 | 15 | CASSLRQGSGNTIYF
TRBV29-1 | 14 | CSVGGRQGENGYTF
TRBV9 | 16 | CASSTGLEWRTGELFF
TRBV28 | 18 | CASSLMASGRKDTDTQYF
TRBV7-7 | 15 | CASSRSGAPVGTQYF
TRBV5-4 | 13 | CASSLYRVGEQYF
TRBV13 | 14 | CASRASGRAYEQYF
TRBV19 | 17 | CASSSGTSRRRTDTQYF
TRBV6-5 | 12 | CASTGMNTEAFF
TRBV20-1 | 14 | CSASGRSGTDTQYF
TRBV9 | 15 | CASTQDTGQGETQYF
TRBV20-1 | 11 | CSPGGSDTQYF
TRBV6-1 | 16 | CASSEEWGLSNQPQHF
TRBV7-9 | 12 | CANGRERGEQFF
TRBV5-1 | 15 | CASSLNTGATGELFF
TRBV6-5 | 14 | CASRAGQGFNEQYF
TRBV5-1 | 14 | CASSVGQNTGELFF
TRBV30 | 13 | CAWSANRDTEAFF
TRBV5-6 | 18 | CASSLPRTSGRNTGELFF
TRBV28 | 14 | CASSLFAGLEGYTF
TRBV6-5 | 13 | CASRRGPGYEQYF
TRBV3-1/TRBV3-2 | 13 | CASSQDWTDTQYF
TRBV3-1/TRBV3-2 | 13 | CASSQVLGNTIYF
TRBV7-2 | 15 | CASSQTSGHTDTQYF
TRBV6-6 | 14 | CASSPTGGRTEAFF
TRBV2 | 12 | CASRTESSPLHF
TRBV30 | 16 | CAWSQGLRSGANVLTF
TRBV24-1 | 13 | CATSAPQGGELFF
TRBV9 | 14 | CASSADPGTGALLF
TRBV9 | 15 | CASSPHSGSLYEQYF
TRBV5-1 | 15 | CASSLGPGVDTEAFF
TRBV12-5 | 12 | CASGLVGNTQYF